The 5 T cell receptor beta chains given below trace back to one sample, sequenced in a study of Ad26.COV2.S vaccination and SARS-CoV-2 variants. Treatment given: roughly 19 received Ad26.COV2.S at low or high dose, single or two shots; about 5 received placebo; per-sample allocation not given. The samples date from day 63 after the first vaccine or placebo injection. TCRdb keeps only in-frame clones here, not all; method: immunoSEQ multiplex PCR. The sample yields around 450,000 clones, 75% to 95% seen once. The material sequenced was peripheral blood, taken in a trial of Ad26.COV2.S vaccine versus placebo. The receptors here all came from a person aged 18 to 59 who received the Ad26.COV2.S COVID-19 vaccine or a placebo.

The gene calls are TRBV7-8 and TRBJ2-5; D gene ambiguous. Germline V lookup: CDR1 SGHVS, CDR2 FQNEAQ. The CDR3 is made up of 13 amino acids. Trimming pared 9 bases from V and 5 bases from J, leaving 16 bases between. CDR3 DNA: TGTGCCAGTAACCGTGGGCAATGGGAGACCCAGTACTTC. Amino acid sequence: CASNRGQWETQYF.

This sequence joins TRBV7-8 and TRBJ1-2; the D gene is possibly TRBD1 (6 bases). V was clipped by 5 bases and J by 0 bases, with 16 bases between them. Germline V gene data show CDR1 as SGHVS and CDR2 as FQNEAQ. There are 16 residues in the CDR3. CDR3 DNA: TGTGCCAGCAGCGCCCCGGACAGCGAGCCTAACTATGGCTACACCTTC. Amino acid sequence: CASSAPDSEPNYGYTF.

This clone was counted a single time. The chain combines TRBV28 with TRBJ2-5; the match to TRBD2 covers 9 bases. V lost 8 bases, J lost 3 bases, and 7 bases stayed unmatched. The CDR3 spans 14 residues. Looked up from germline, CDR1 is MDHEN and CDR2 is SYDVKM. The CDR3 bases are TGTGCCAGCTCGGCTAGCGGGATAAAAGAGACCCAGTACTTC. It codes for CASSASGIKETQYF.

The chain uses TRBV30 and TRBJ1-5; 9 bases line up with TRBD1. The germline gives CDR1 GTSNPN, CDR2 SVGIG (reference sequence). V lost 5 bases and J lost 4; bases outside the gene matches: 3. The CDR3 sequence is 13 residues long. CDR3 loop: CAWAGQGNQPQHF. In DNA, the CDR3 is TGTGCCTGGGCGGGACAGGGAAATCAGCCCCAGCATTTT.

The V call is TRBV12-3 or TRBV12-4, the J call TRBJ2-7; D call uncertain. V shed 2 bases and J shed 6 bases, with 11 bases lying between them. The CDR3 consists of 13 residues. CDR3 in DNA: TGTGCCAGCAGTTTACACTCTGCGCGCGAGCAGTACTTC. It encodes CASSLHSAREQYF.